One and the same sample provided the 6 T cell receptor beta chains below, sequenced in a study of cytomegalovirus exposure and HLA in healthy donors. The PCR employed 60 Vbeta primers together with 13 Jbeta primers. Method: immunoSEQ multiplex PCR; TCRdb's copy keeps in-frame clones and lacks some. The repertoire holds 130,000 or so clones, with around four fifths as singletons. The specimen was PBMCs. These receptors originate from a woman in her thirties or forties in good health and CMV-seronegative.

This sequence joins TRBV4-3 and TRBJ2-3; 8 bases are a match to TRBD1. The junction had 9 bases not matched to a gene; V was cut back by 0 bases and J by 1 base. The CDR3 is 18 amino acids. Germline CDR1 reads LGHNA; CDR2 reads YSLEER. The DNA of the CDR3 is TGCGCCAGCAGCCAAGACCGCAAGGCACAGGGGGGCACAGATACGCAGTATTTT. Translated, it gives CASSQDRKAQGGTDTQYF.

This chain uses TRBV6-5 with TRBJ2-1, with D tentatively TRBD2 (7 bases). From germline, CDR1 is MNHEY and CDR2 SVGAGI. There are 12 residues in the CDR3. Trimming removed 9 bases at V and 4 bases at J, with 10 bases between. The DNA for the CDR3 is TGTGCCAGGGGGGGGCGGTACAATGAGCAGTTCTTC. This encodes CARGGRYNEQFF.

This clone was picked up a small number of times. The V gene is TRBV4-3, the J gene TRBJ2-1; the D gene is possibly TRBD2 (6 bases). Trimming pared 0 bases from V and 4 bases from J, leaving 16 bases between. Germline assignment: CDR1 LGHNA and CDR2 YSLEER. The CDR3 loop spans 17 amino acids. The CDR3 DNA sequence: TGCGCCAGCAGCCAAGATCGTCCAGGCGGGAAATACAATGAGCAGTTCTTC. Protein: CASSQDRPGGKYNEQFF.

The CDR3 here is CASSQDKWGGGDTQYF. DNA of the CDR3: TGCGCCAGCAGCCAAGATAAGTGGGGGGGAGGAGATACGCAGTATTTT. The chain joins TRBV4-3 to TRBJ2-3, with TRBD2 identical over 7 bases. In germline, CDR1 is LGHNA, CDR2 YSLEER. The CDR3 runs to 16 residues. V gave up 0 bases and J gave up 5 bases; unmatched junction bases: 8.

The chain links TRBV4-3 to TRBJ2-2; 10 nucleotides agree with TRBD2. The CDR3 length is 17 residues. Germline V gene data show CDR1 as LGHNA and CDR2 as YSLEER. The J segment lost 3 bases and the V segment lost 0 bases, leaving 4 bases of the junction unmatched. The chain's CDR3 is CASSQEASGGYTGELFF. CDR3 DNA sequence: TGCGCCAGCAGCCAAGAGGCTAGCGGGGGATACACCGGGGAGCTGTTTTTT.

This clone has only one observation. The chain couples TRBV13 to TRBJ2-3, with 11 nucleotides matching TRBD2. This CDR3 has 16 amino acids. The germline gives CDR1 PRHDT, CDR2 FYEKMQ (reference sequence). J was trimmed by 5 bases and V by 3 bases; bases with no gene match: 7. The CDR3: CASSLGSGGAGDTQYF. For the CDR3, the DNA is TGTGCCAGCAGCTTGGGTAGCGGGGGGGCCGGAGATACGCAGTATTTT.